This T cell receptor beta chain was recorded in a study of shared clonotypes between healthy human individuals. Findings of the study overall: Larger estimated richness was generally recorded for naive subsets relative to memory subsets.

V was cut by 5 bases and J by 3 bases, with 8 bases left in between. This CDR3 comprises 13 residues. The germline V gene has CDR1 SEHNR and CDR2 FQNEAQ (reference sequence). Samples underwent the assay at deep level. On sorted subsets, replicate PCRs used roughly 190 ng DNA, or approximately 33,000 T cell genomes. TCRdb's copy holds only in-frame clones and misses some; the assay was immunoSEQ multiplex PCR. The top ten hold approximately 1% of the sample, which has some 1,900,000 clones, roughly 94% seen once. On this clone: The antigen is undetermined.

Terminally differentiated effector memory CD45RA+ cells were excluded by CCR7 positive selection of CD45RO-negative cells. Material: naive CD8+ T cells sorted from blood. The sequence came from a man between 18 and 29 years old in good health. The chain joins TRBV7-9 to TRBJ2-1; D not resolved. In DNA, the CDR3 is TGTGCCAGCAGCCCCCGAAACTACAATGAGCAGTTCTTC. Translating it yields CASSPRNYNEQFF.